Listed here are 30 T cell receptor beta chains from one sample, sequenced in a study of T-cell reconstitution after alpha-beta-depleted transplantation in children. Unique molecular identifiers were incorporated into the prepared TCRbeta library. MiXCR, run by TCRdb on the PCR reads, gives a single entry per CDR3 protein. In the table there are fewer than 250,000 distinct CDR3 sequences, approximately 8% of which are singletons. The sequencing used PBMCs, mostly from graft donor cells, collected 180 days after TCRalphabeta/CD19-depleted stem cell transplant. The receptors stem from a male patient younger than 18 who had a stem cell transplant for acute lymphoblastic leukemia, so the T cells may come from the graft donor.

In its sample, this clonotype was seen many times. This chain links TRBV5-1 with TRBJ2-7; no definite D call. Germline V gene lookup returns CDR1 SGHRS and CDR2 YFSETQ. The CDR3 totals 11 residues. V shed 2 bases and J shed 5 bases, with 5 bases lying between them. The CDR3 DNA sequence: TGCGCCAGCAGCTTAGGACACGAGCAGTACTTC. Protein sequence: CASSLGHEQYF.

This rearrangement joins TRBV7-2 to TRBJ2-1; 13 bases are a match to TRBD2. J gave up 12 bases and V 5 bases, and 16 bases lay outside the gene matches. Germline V gene data show CDR1 as SGHTA and CDR2 as FQGNSA. CDR3 length: 17 amino acids. The CDR3 DNA follows: TGTGCCAGCAGCCTCGGACTAGCGGGAGACGGAAACGGTGGGCAGTTCTTC. It specifies CASSLGLAGDGNGGQFF.

Ten or more counts support this clonotype. The chain has TRBV2 and TRBJ1-4; the match to TRBD1 covers 7 bases. Germline-derived CDR1 and CDR2 are SNHLY and FYNNEI. Unmatched junction bases numbered 9, after V lost 7 bases and J lost 4 bases. The CDR3 is made up of 15 amino acids. The CDR3 coding sequence is TGTGCCAGCAACCAGAAAGGGACAGTTAATGAAAAACTGTTTTTT. This codes for CASNQKGTVNEKLFF.

This clonotype occurred many times. The V gene is TRBV7-9, the J gene TRBJ2-5, with TRBD1 identical over 9 bases. Germline CDR1 reads SEHNR; CDR2 reads FQNEAQ (reference sequence). CDR3 size: 14 residues. The junction had 4 bases not matched to a gene; V was cut back by 5 bases and J by 3 bases. The CDR3 sequence is CASSKRTGEETQYF. CDR3 sequence (DNA): TGTGCCAGCAGCAAACGGACAGGGGAAGAGACCCAGTACTTC.

This clonotype was counted ten times or more. The chain employs TRBV12-3 or TRBV12-4 and TRBJ1-5, with 12 nucleotides matching TRBD1. Unmatched junction bases numbered 3, after V lost 5 bases and J lost 10 bases. There are 13 residues in the CDR3. The CDR3 coding sequence is TGTGCCAGCAGTAGGGACAGGGGGCTACCCCAGCATTTT. It yields the protein CASSRDRGLPQHF.

V is TRBV18 and J is TRBJ2-5; D gene unclear. The CDR3 length is 14 residues. With 1 base removed from V and 4 bases from J, the gap between germline ends came to 10 bases. Germline V CDR1 and CDR2: KGHSH, LQKENI. In nucleotides, the CDR3 is TGTGCCAGCTCACCACTAAGGCGAGGAGAGACCCAGTACTTC. Protein: CASSPLRRGETQYF.

This clonotype was counted ten times or more. The rearrangement joins TRBV2 to TRBJ1-2; D gene ambiguous. CDR1 is SNHLY and CDR2 is FYNNEI in the germline V gene. V was trimmed by 3 bases and J by 6 bases, leaving 8 bases between them. CDR3 length: 12 amino acids. The chain's CDR3 is CASSDRGHGYTF. The CDR3 DNA is TGTGCCAGCAGTGACAGAGGACATGGCTACACCTTC.

This clonotype was recorded many times. The chain recombines TRBV12-3 or TRBV12-4 with TRBJ1-6; TRBD1 aligns across 8 bases. After removal of 5 bases from V and 7 bases from J, the junction contained 10 bases not matched to a gene. The CDR3 has 16 residues. CDR3: CASSPGTGGKNSPLHF. CDR3 in DNA: TGTGCCAGCAGTCCCGGGACAGGCGGGAAAAATTCACCCCTCCACTTT.

This clonotype came up many times. The chain couples TRBV28 to TRBJ2-7; 9 positions agree with TRBD1. The CDR3 totals 16 residues. V was pared by 6 bases and J by 1 base, with 10 bases of the junction left unmatched. Germline loops: CDR1 MDHEN, CDR2 SYDVKM. The CDR3 reads CASRETGGVRSYEQYF. The CDR3, as DNA: TGTGCCAGCAGGGAGACAGGGGGGGTTCGGTCCTACGAGCAGTACTTC.

This clonotype was recorded at least ten times. The V call is TRBV10-3, the J call TRBJ2-1, with D possibly matching TRBD2 (5 bases). V lost 4 bases and J 5 bases, leaving 12 bases between the germline ends. CDR3 length equals 14 residues. Germline V lookup: CDR1 ENHRY, CDR2 SYGVKD. The CDR3 spells CAISVGDSNNEQFF. As DNA, the CDR3 is TGTGCCATCAGTGTCGGGGATTCTAACAATGAGCAGTTCTTC.

The chain joins TRBV28 to TRBJ2-2; D perhaps matches TRBD2 (5 bases). This CDR3 is 14 amino acids long. Per germline, CDR1 MDHEN and CDR2 SYDVKM. Trimming left V 7 bases short and J 3 bases short, with 12 bases between. The CDR3 here is CASKSGGYTGELFF. CDR3 nucleotide sequence: TGTGCCAGCAAAAGTGGCGGGTACACCGGGGAGCTGTTTTTT.

The sample holds many counts of this clonotype. V and J are TRBV28 and TRBJ1-2, with D possibly TRBD1 on 6 matching bases. Germline CDR1 and CDR2: MDHEN and SYDVKM. This CDR3 is built from 14 residues. Trimming removed 5 bases at V and 5 bases at J, with 15 bases between. CDR3 sequence reads: CASSPTDRAYGYTF. Here the CDR3 DNA reads TGTGCCAGCAGTCCGACGGACAGAGCGTATGGCTACACCTTC.

This clonotype was observed at least ten times. The V gene is TRBV6-1, the J gene TRBJ2-3; D is unresolved. The CDR3 loop spans 13 amino acids. Germline lookup yields CDR1 MNHNS and CDR2 SASEGT. V lost 11 bases and J 0 bases, leaving 12 bases between the germline ends. The CDR3 DNA sequence: TGTGCCGCTGTCGGATCTAGCACAGATACGCAGTATTTT. Residues: CAAVGSSTDTQYF.

This clonotype was counted at least ten times. The chain couples TRBV7-9 to TRBJ2-3, with D perhaps TRBD1 (5 bases). The CDR3 is 12 amino acids. With 5 bases removed from V and 3 bases from J, the gap between germline ends came to 6 bases. Germline CDR1 reads SEHNR; CDR2 reads FQNEAQ (reference sequence). This CDR3 is CASSGATDTQYF. For the CDR3, the DNA is TGTGCCAGCAGCGGGGCGACAGATACGCAGTATTTT.

This clonotype appeared many times. V and J are TRBV5-1 and TRBJ1-5, with 8 bases identical to TRBD1. CDR1 SGHRS and CDR2 YFSETQ come from the germline V gene. The CDR3 extends over 15 amino acids. Losses at the gene ends were 0 bases for V and 4 bases for J; bases not matched to a gene: 3. The CDR3 loop is CASSLGTGSNQPQHF. CDR3 nucleotide sequence: TGCGCCAGCAGCTTGGGGACAGGGAGTAATCAGCCCCAGCATTTT.

At least ten counts were recorded for this clonotype. The chain carries TRBV7-3 and TRBJ2-5, with a possible D match to TRBD1 (7 bases). The CDR3 is 14 residues long. Germline-derived CDR1 and CDR2 are SGHTA and FQGTGA. V was cut by 2 bases and J by 4 bases, with 11 bases left in between. The CDR3 here is CASSLGGGAETQYF. Written as DNA, the CDR3 is TGTGCCAGCAGCTTAGGAGGGGGCGCAGAGACCCAGTACTTC.

To note about this clonotype: A much larger clonotype is one base distant, so this may be a read error. CDR3 amino acids: CASSRGPAGELFF. CDR3 coding DNA: TGTGCCAGCAGCCGAGGCCCGGCCGGGGAGCTGTTTTTT. The V and J genes are TRBV3-1 and TRBJ2-2, with D unresolved. This CDR3 is 13 amino acids long. Germline V lookup: CDR1 LGHDT, CDR2 YNNKEL (reference sequence). Trimming left V 4 bases short and J 6 bases short, with 9 bases between.

This clonotype was seen ten or more times. V is TRBV7-9 and J is TRBJ2-1; 8 nucleotides match TRBD2. V trimming: 2 bases; J trimming: 2 bases; junction bases outside the gene matches: 5. CDR1 and CDR2 from the germline V gene are SEHNR and FQNEAQ (reference sequence). The CDR3 runs 16 residues. CDR3 in DNA: TGTGCCAGCAGCTTACCTAGCGGGCGGGCCTACAATGAGCAGTTCTTC. Its translation: CASSLPSGRAYNEQFF.

In its sample, this clonotype was seen many times. This chain joins TRBV29-1 and TRBJ2-7; TRBD1 might be the D (6 bases). The V gene's germline CDR1 is SQVTM and CDR2 ANQGSEA. This CDR3 region has 15 residues. With 3 bases removed from V and 1 base from J, the gap between germline ends came to 16 bases. CDR3 DNA sequence: TGCAGCGTTGAGAGTACAGGGATATCATCCTACGAGCAGTACTTC. This gives the protein CSVESTGISSYEQYF.

This clonotype was counted many times. The chain employs TRBV9 and TRBJ1-6; TRBD1 is a possible D gene (6 bases). The ends were cut back, 4 bases at V and 9 bases at J, with 14 bases in the middle. This CDR3 is 14 amino acids long. Germline V gene lookup returns CDR1 SGDLS and CDR2 YYNGEE. The CDR3 region is CASSPRAGASPLHF. The CDR3 nucleotides read TGTGCCAGCAGCCCCCGGGCAGGGGCTTCACCCCTCCACTTT.

Ten or more counts support this clonotype. This sequence joins TRBV9 and TRBJ2-5, with TRBD2 matching over 7 bases. Per germline, CDR1 SGDLS and CDR2 YYNGEE. There are 16 residues in the CDR3. The V gene end was trimmed by 0 bases and the J gene end by 3 bases; junction bases not matched to a gene: 8. CDR3 amino acids: CASSVVGGLGKETQYF. As DNA, the CDR3 is TGTGCCAGCAGCGTAGTGGGAGGGTTGGGGAAAGAGACCCAGTACTTC. Combining the CDR3 with reference TRBV9 and TRBJ2-5 gives the whole variable domain DSGVTQTPKHLITATGQRVTLRCSPRSGDLSVYWYQQSLDQGLQFLIQYYNGEERAKGNILERFSAQQFPDLHSELNLSSLELGDSALYFCASSVVGGLGKETQYFGPGTRLLVL.

V is TRBV19 and J is TRBJ1-1, with a tentative D call TRBD1 (6 bases). The CDR3 totals 13 residues. Deletions cut 6 bases from V and 7 bases from J, with 15 bases between. Looked up from germline, CDR1 is LNHDA and CDR2 is SQIVND (reference sequence). Here the CDR3 reads CASSPSGAREAFF. For the CDR3, the DNA is TGTGCCAGTAGCCCTTCAGGGGCTCGTGAAGCTTTCTTT.

This clonotype showed up many times. The chain recombines TRBV29-1 with TRBJ1-2; D gene ambiguous. CDR3 length: 13 amino acids. V shed 4 bases and J shed 2 bases, with 11 bases lying between them. The germline V gene encodes CDR1 SQVTM and CDR2 ANQGSEA. The CDR3 DNA reads TGCAGCGTTGGTAGGCAGATCAACTATGGCTACACCTTC. Protein sequence: CSVGRQINYGYTF. Combining the CDR3 with reference TRBV29-1 and TRBJ1-2 gives the whole variable domain SAVISQKPSRDICQRGTSLTIQCQVDSQVTMMFWYRQQPGQSLTLIATANQGSEATYESGFVIDKFPISRPNLTFSTLTVSNMSPEDSSIYLCSVGRQINYGYTFGSGTRLTVV.

This clonotype occurred many times. The chain links TRBV12-3 or TRBV12-4 to TRBJ2-1, with no clear D. This CDR3 is 11 amino acids long. The ends were cut back, 6 bases at V and 8 bases at J, with 8 bases in the middle. The CDR3 is CASRVQHEQFF. CDR3 coding DNA: TGTGCCAGCAGAGTACAGCATGAGCAGTTCTTC.

This clonotype was observed at least ten times. The genes are TRBV5-8 and TRBJ1-1, with D unresolved. The CDR3 is 13 residues long. V lost 4 bases, J lost 3 bases, and 10 bases lay in between. Germline loops: CDR1 SGHTS, CDR2 YDEGEE. The CDR3 region is CASSPEAYTEAFF. The CDR3 DNA reads TGTGCCAGCAGCCCTGAGGCTTACACTGAAGCTTTCTTT. Supplemented by reference TRBV5-8 and TRBJ1-1, the full variable domain reads EAGVTQSPTHLIKTRGQQATLRCSPISGHTSVYWYQQALGLGLQFLLWYDEGEERNRGNFPPRFSGRQFPNYSSELNVNALELEDSALYLCASSPEAYTEAFFGQGTRLTVV.

This clonotype was recorded many times. The genes are TRBV23-1 and TRBJ2-7, with 9 nucleotides matching TRBD2. TRBV23-1 is known as an ORF, though its function is uncertain. V was pared by 9 bases and J by 5 bases, with 8 bases of the junction left unmatched. This CDR3 has 13 residues. The chain's CDR3 is CARSAGGRNEQYF. In DNA, the CDR3 is TGCGCCAGGTCGGCGGGAGGGAGAAACGAGCAGTACTTC.

There are many counts of this clonotype. This sequence joins TRBV9 and TRBJ2-7; the D is unclear. V was clipped by 0 bases and J by 0 bases, with 10 bases between them. Germline CDR1 and CDR2: SGDLS and YYNGEE. The CDR3 spans 15 residues. CDR3: CASSVAATISYEQYF. The CDR3 bases are TGTGCCAGCAGCGTAGCTGCGACGATCTCCTACGAGCAGTACTTC.

This clonotype showed up many times. The chain links TRBV5-6 to TRBJ2-2; 7 positions match TRBD1. There are 16 residues in the CDR3. V shed 4 bases, J shed 2 bases, and the junction held 8 bases outside the gene matches. Germline CDR1 reads SGHDT; CDR2 reads YYEEEE. The chain's CDR3 is CASSPGQFPNTGELFF. The CDR3 region has the DNA TGTGCCAGCAGCCCGGGACAGTTTCCCAACACCGGGGAGCTGTTTTTT.

This clonotype was observed at least ten times. The chain uses TRBV7-2 and TRBJ2-3; weak D call: TRBD1 (5 bases). V lost 5 bases and J lost 8, with 20 bases in between. Germline lookup yields CDR1 SGHTA and CDR2 FQGNSA. This CDR3 spans 15 amino acids. The CDR3 DNA is TGTGCCAGCAGCCTAGATACAGGTTACCCCATTACGCAGTATTTT. This encodes CASSLDTGYPITQYF.

This clonotype was picked up many times. The chain combines TRBV20-1 with TRBJ1-5; 9 positions agree with TRBD1. This CDR3 has 15 amino acids. Germline V gene data show CDR1 as DFQATT and CDR2 as SNEGSKA (reference sequence). V trimming: 2 bases; J trimming: 7 bases; junction bases outside the gene matches: 9. CDR3 sequence reads: CSARSLGQGGQPQHF. The CDR3 DNA reads as TGCAGTGCTAGATCTCTGGGACAGGGAGGCCAGCCCCAGCATTTT.